This T cell receptor (beta chain) was recovered during a study of molecular identifiers for immune sequencing clone quantification. This CDR3 is 15 amino acids long. Looked up from germline, CDR1 is MDHEN and CDR2 is SYDVKM. The V end was cut by 8 bases, the J end by 1 base, with 14 bases between. This clonotype was detected many times. The antigen is unknown. Study results and limitations: Clones with over 20 RNA copies captured over 97% of effector molecules but under 1% of naive ones.

MiXCR, run by TCRdb on the PCR reads, gives a single entry per CDR3 protein. The sample holds 20,000 or so distinct CDR3 sequences, roughly 20% seen once. This clonotype was sampled from a human donor in good health. Some libraries in this study had Jurkat cell RNA spiked in. The chain joins TRBV28 to TRBJ2-2; unclear D gene. Sequenced sample: naive CD8+ T cells from blood, with Jurkat cell RNA spiked in. Described subset: FACS-sorted CD8+CD4-CCR7+CD45RA+ naive T cells. The CDR3 protein is CASGIAVLNTGELFF. CDR3 sequence (DNA): TGTGCCAGCGGAATCGCCGTATTGAACACCGGGGAGCTGTTTTTT.